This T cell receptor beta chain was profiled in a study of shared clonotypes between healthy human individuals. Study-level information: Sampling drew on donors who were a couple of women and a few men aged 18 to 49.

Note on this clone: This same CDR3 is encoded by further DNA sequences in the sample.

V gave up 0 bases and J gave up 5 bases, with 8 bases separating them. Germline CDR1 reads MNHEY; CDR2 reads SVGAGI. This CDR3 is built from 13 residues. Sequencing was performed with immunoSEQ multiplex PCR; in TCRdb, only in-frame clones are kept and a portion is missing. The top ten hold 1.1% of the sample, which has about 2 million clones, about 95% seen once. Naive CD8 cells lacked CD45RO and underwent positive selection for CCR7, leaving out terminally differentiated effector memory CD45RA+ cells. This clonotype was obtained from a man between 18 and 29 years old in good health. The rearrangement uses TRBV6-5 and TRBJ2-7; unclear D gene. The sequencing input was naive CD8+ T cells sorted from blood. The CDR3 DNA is TGTGCCAGCAGTTACTCCGGCGTGAACGAGCAGTACTTC. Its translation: CASSYSGVNEQYF.